Listed below are T cell receptor beta chains from one sample, sequenced in a study of OX40 agonist ivuxolimab in advanced cancers. Sequencing used immunoSEQ multiplex PCR; TCRdb keeps in-frame clones, though not all of them. The table records under 80,000 clones, approximately 84% of them present only once. The specimen comprised CD4+ or CD8+ T cells sorted from blood, sampled in a trial of the OX40 agonist ivuxolimab. The receptor source for this set is an adult with an advanced solid tumor such as melanoma, head and neck, liver or kidney cancer. Each CDR3 is given with its conserved first and last residue. Fields, in order: CDR3 length, J gene, clone size, V gene, D gene, CDR3 protein, CDR3 DNA. A D gene is named only where the DNA matches it firmly. Size is omitted from some rows. Given values are once, few, many or a class for expanded clones.

CDR3 length: 12
J gene: TRBJ2-7
clone size: NA
V gene: TRBV18
D gene: NA
CDR3 protein: CASSPEGYEQYF
CDR3 DNA: TGTGCCAGCTCACCGGAAGGCTACGAGCAGTACTTC

CDR3 length: 14
J gene: TRBJ2-1
clone size: NA
V gene: TRBV27
D gene: NA
CDR3 protein: CASSLERASNEQFF
CDR3 DNA: TGTGCCAGCAGTTTGGAGAGGGCGAGTAATGAGCAGTTCTTC

CDR3 length: 15
J gene: TRBJ2-7
clone size: NA
V gene: TRBV7-9
D gene: TRBD1
CDR3 protein: CASSPRQGAVYEQYF
CDR3 DNA: TGTGCCAGCAGCCCAAGACAGGGAGCAGTTTACGAGCAGTACTTC

CDR3 length: 14
J gene: TRBJ2-3
clone size: NA
V gene: TRBV5-1
D gene: NA
CDR3 protein: CASSLSTGADTQYF
CDR3 DNA: TGCGCCAGCAGCTTATCCACAGGTGCAGATACGCAGTATTTT

CDR3 length: 14
J gene: TRBJ1-2
clone size: NA
V gene: TRBV4-1
D gene: NA
CDR3 protein: CASSQDEGMGGYTF
CDR3 DNA: TGCGCCAGCAGCCAAGATGAAGGGATGGGAGGCTACACCTTC

CDR3 length: 15
J gene: TRBJ2-3
clone size: NA
V gene: TRBV28
D gene: TRBD2
CDR3 protein: CASSSGLGEADTQYF
CDR3 DNA: TGTGCCAGCAGTTCCGGACTAGGGGAGGCAGATACGCAGTATTTT

CDR3 length: 14
J gene: TRBJ1-3
clone size: once
V gene: TRBV6-5
D gene: NA
CDR3 protein: CASSPRGWGNTIYF
CDR3 DNA: TGTGCCAGCAGTCCCAGGGGTTGGGGAAACACCATATATTTT

CDR3 length: 15
J gene: TRBJ2-5
clone size: NA
V gene: TRBV7-2
D gene: TRBD2
CDR3 protein: CASSFGGGGAETQYF
CDR3 DNA: TGTGCCAGCAGCTTTGGTGGCGGGGGGGCGGAGACCCAGTACTTC

CDR3 length: 13
J gene: TRBJ1-1
clone size: NA
V gene: TRBV28
D gene: NA
CDR3 protein: CASVTRLGTEAFF
CDR3 DNA: TGTGCCAGCGTGACTCGACTCGGCACTGAAGCTTTCTTT

CDR3 length: 15
J gene: TRBJ2-3
clone size: NA
V gene: TRBV28
D gene: NA
CDR3 protein: CASSTSGGVTDTQYF
CDR3 DNA: TGTGCCAGCAGTACCAGCGGAGGGGTGACAGATACGCAGTATTTT

CDR3 length: 15
J gene: TRBJ2-1
clone size: NA
V gene: TRBV6-5
D gene: TRBD1
CDR3 protein: CASREPGTGDNEQFF
CDR3 DNA: TGTGCCAGCAGGGAGCCCGGGACAGGGGACAATGAGCAGTTCTTC

CDR3 length: 13
J gene: TRBJ2-2
clone size: NA
V gene: TRBV9
D gene: NA
CDR3 protein: CASSVDPIGELFF
CDR3 DNA: TGTGCCAGCAGCGTAGACCCTATCGGGGAGCTGTTTTTT

CDR3 length: 12
J gene: TRBJ1-5
clone size: NA
V gene: TRBV28
D gene: NA
CDR3 protein: CASSLRRQPQHF
CDR3 DNA: TGTGCCAGCAGTTTACGGAGGCAGCCCCAGCATTTT

CDR3 length: 15
J gene: TRBJ2-7
clone size: NA
V gene: TRBV9
D gene: NA
CDR3 protein: CASSVDMGLTYEQYF
CDR3 DNA: TGTGCCAGCAGCGTAGATATGGGTTTGACCTACGAGCAGTACTTC

CDR3 length: 13
J gene: TRBJ2-3
clone size: NA
V gene: TRBV7-2
D gene: NA
CDR3 protein: CASSPGVRDTQYF
CDR3 DNA: TGTGCCAGCAGCCCAGGTGTCCGGGATACGCAGTATTTT

CDR3 length: 12
J gene: TRBJ2-1
clone size: NA
V gene: TRBV18
D gene: TRBD1
CDR3 protein: CASSRQGHEQFF
CDR3 DNA: TGTGCCAGCTCCCGACAGGGCCATGAGCAGTTCTTC

CDR3 length: 19
J gene: TRBJ2-2
clone size: NA
V gene: TRBV18
D gene: TRBD2
CDR3 protein: CASSPLRVKSGSETGELFF
CDR3 DNA: TGTGCCAGCTCACCACTACGGGTGAAGAGCGGGAGCGAAACCGGGGAGCTGTTTTTT

CDR3 length: 16
J gene: TRBJ2-7
clone size: NA
V gene: TRBV2
D gene: NA
CDR3 protein: CASSVLPNRSSYEQYF
CDR3 DNA: TGTGCCAGCAGTGTGCTACCCAACAGGAGCTCCTACGAGCAGTACTTC

CDR3 length: 15
J gene: TRBJ1-4
clone size: NA
V gene: TRBV5-6
D gene: TRBD1
CDR3 protein: CASSATGGFGEKLFF
CDR3 DNA: TGTGCCAGCAGCGCTACAGGGGGCTTCGGTGAAAAACTGTTTTTT

CDR3 length: 14
J gene: TRBJ1-2
clone size: NA
V gene: TRBV13
D gene: NA
CDR3 protein: CASSWEGANYGYTF
CDR3 DNA: TGTGCCAGCAGTTGGGAGGGGGCTAACTATGGCTACACCTTC

CDR3 length: 14
J gene: TRBJ2-3
clone size: NA
V gene: TRBV29-1
D gene: NA
CDR3 protein: CSVDPEFSTDTQYF
CDR3 DNA: TGCAGCGTTGATCCGGAATTTAGCACAGATACGCAGTATTTT

CDR3 length: 15
J gene: TRBJ2-3
clone size: NA
V gene: TRBV19
D gene: NA
CDR3 protein: CASMSGGANDDTQYF
CDR3 DNA: TGTGCCAGTATGAGCGGCGGGGCTAACGACGATACGCAGTATTTT